This T cell receptor beta chain was observed in a study of control samples from healthy donors and cancer patients. V was cut by 7 bases and J by 5 bases, with 15 bases left in between. CDR1 and CDR2 from the germline V gene are LNHDA and SQIVND (reference sequence). This CDR3 comprises 14 residues. The protocol was immunoSEQ multiplex PCR, while the TCRdb copy is restricted to in-frame clones and leaves out a portion. The sample lists 85,000 to 100,000 clones, around 80% occurring once. In this sample, this clone turned up a few times. The chain joins TRBV19 to TRBJ2-1, with TRBD2 as a possible D gene (6 bases). The TCR was taken from a man between 60 and 75 years old in good health. Sequencing was carried out using blood. CDR3 DNA: TGTGCCAGTATGGGGGGAGACACCCACAATGAGCAGTTCTTC. Its translation is CASMGGDTHNEQFF.